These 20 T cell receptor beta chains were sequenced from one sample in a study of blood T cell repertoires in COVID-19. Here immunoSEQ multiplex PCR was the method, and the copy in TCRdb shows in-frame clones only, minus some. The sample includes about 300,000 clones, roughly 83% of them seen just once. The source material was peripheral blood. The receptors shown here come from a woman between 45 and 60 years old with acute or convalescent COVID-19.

DNA of the CDR3: TGTGCCAGCAGTTACACCGGGACAGGGACCAATCAGCCCCAGCATTTT. Translated, it gives CASSYTGTGTNQPQHF. This chain uses TRBV6-5 with TRBJ1-5; 9 positions match TRBD1. The CDR3 totals 16 residues. The junction had 5 bases not matched to a gene; V was cut back by 2 bases and J by 3 bases. Germline V CDR1 and CDR2: MNHEY, SVGAGI.

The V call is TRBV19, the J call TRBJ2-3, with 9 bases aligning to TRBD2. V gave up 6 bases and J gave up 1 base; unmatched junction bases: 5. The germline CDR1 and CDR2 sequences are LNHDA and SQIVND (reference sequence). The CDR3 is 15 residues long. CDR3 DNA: TGTGCCAGTAGCCCGGCGGGAGGGGGCACAGATACGCAGTATTTT. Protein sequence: CASSPAGGGTDTQYF.

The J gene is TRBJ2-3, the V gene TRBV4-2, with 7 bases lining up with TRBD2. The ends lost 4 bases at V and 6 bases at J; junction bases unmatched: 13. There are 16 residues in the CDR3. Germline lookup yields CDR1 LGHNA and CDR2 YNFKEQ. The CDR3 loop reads CASSPSGTGGWDTQYF. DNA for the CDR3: TGTGCCAGCAGCCCCTCGGGGACGGGAGGATGGGATACGCAGTATTTT.

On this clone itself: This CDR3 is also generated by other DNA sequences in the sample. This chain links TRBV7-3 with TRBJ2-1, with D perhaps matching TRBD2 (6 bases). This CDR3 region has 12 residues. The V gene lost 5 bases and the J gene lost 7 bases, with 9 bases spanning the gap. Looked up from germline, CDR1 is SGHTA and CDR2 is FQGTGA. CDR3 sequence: CASSPGGNEQFF. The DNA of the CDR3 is TGTGCCAGCAGCCCAGGAGGGAATGAGCAGTTCTTC.

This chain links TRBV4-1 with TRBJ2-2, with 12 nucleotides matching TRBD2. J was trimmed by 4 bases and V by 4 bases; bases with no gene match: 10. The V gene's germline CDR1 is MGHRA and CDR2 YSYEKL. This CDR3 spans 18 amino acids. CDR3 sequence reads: CASSPSTTSGRSTGELFF. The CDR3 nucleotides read TGCGCCAGCAGCCCTTCAACTACTAGCGGGAGGAGCACCGGGGAGCTGTTTTTT.

CDR3 sequence (DNA): TGTGCCAGCAGTTTGAGGGACAGGGGGGGAAATGAGCAGTTCTTC. Its protein product is CASSLRDRGGNEQFF. V usage is TRBV27 and J usage is TRBJ2-1; TRBD1 matches 11 bases. V lost 3 bases and J lost 7; bases outside the gene matches: 5. The CDR3 is 15 residues long. Germline V CDR1 and CDR2: MNHEY, SMNVEV (reference sequence).

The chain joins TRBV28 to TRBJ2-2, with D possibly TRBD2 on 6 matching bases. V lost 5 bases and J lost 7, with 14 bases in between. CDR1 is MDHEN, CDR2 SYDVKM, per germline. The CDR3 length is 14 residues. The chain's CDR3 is CASSVGGPIGELFF. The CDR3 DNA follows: TGTGCCAGCAGTGTAGGAGGGCCGATCGGGGAGCTGTTTTTT.

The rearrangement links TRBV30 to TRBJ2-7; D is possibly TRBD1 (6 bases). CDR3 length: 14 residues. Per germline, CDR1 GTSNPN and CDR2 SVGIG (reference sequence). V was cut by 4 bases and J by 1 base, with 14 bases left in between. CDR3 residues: CAWTVRQVSYEQYF. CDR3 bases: TGTGCCTGGACCGTACGACAGGTATCCTACGAGCAGTACTTC.

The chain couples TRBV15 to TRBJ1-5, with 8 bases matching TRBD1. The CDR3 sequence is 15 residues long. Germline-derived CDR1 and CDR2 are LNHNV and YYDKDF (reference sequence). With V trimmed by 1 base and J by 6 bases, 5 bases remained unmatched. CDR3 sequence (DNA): TGTGCCACCAGCAGAGCGGACAGGGTGGGTCAGCCCCAGCATTTT. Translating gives CATSRADRVGQPQHF. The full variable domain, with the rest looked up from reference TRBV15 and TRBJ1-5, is DAMVIQNPRYQVTQFGKPVTLSCSQTLNHNVMYWYQQKSSQAPKLLFHYYDKDFNNEADTPDNFQSRRPNTSFCFLDIRSPGLGDTAMYLCATSRADRVGQPQHFGDGTRLSIL.

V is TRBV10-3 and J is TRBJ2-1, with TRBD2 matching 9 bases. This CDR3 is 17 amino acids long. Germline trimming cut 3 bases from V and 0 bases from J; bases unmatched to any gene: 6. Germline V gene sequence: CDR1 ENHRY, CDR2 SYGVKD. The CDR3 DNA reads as TGTGCCATCAGTGACACTAGCGGGCTGAGCTCCTACAATGAGCAGTTCTTC. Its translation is CAISDTSGLSSYNEQFF.

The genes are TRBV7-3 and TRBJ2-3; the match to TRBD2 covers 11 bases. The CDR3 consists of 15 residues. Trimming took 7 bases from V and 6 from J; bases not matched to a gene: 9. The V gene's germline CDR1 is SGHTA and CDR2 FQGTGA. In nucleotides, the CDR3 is TGTGCCAGCACCTACCTAGCGGGAGGCCCCGATACGCAGTATTTT. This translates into CASTYLAGGPDTQYF. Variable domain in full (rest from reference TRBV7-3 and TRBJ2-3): GAGVSQTPSNKVTEKGKYVELRCDPISGHTALYWYRQSLGQGPEFLIYFQGTGAADDSGLPNDRFFAVRPEGSVSTLKIQRTERGDSAVYLCASTYLAGGPDTQYFGPGTRLTVL.

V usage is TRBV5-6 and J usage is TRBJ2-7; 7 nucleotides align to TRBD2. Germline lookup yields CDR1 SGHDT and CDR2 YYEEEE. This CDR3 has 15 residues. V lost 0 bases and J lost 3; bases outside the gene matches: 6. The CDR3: CASSLGVGGIYEQYF. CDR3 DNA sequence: TGTGCCAGCAGCTTGGGGGTCGGGGGGATCTACGAGCAGTACTTC.

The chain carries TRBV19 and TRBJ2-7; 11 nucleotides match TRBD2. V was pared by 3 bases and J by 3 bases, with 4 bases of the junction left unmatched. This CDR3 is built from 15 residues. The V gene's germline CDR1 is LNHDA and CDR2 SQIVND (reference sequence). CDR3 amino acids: CASSIGLAGGYEQYF. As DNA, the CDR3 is TGTGCCAGTAGTATTGGGCTAGCGGGAGGCTACGAGCAGTACTTC.

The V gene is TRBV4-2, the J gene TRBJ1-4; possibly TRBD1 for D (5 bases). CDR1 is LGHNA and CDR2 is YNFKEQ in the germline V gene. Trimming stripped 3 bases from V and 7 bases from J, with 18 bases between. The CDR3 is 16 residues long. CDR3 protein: CASSQGHGFTGEKLFF. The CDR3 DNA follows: TGTGCCAGCAGCCAGGGGCATGGCTTTACCGGTGAAAAACTGTTTTTT.

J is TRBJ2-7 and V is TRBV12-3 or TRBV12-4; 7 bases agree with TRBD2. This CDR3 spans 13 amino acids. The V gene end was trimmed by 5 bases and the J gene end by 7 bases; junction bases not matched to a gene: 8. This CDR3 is CASSLGLVKEQYF. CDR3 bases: TGTGCCAGCAGTCTCGGACTAGTTAAAGAGCAGTACTTC.

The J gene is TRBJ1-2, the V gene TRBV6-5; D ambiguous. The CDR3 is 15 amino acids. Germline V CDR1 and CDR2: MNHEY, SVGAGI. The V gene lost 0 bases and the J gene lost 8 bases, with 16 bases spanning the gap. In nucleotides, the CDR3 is TGTGCCAGCAGTTACTCGACTACGTTGTCTTCAGGCTACACCTTC. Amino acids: CASSYSTTLSSGYTF.

The CDR3 protein is CASTSGNTEAFF. The CDR3 bases are TGTGCCAGCACCTCGGGTAACACTGAAGCTTTCTTT. This rearrangement joins TRBV7-9 to TRBJ1-1; D ambiguous. V lost 7 bases and J 2 bases, leaving 8 bases between the germline ends. CDR1 is SEHNR and CDR2 is FQNEAQ in the germline V gene (reference sequence). CDR3 length equals 12 residues.

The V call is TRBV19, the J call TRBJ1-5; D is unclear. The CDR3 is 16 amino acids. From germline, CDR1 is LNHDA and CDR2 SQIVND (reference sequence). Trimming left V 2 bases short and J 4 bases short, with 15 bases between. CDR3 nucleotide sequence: TGTGCCAGTAGTATATTGGAGTCCGAATGGAATCAGCCCCAGCATTTT. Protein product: CASSILESEWNQPQHF.

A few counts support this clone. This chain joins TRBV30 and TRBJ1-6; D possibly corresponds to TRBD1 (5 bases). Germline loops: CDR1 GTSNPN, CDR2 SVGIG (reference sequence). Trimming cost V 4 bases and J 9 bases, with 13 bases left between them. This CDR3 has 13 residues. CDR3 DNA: TGTGCCTGGACTCAGGGTTACGGTTCACCCCTCCACTTT. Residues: CAWTQGYGSPLHF.

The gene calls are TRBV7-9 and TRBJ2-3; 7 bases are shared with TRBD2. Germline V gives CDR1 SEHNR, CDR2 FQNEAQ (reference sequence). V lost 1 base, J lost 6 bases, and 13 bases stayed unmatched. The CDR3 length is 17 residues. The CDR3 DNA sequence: TGTGCCAGCAGCTTAGTCCCTTGGCGGGAGATTGGTGATACGCAGTATTTT. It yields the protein CASSLVPWREIGDTQYF.